Included here is one TCR beta chain sequence, with context. This record comes from a study of blood T cell repertoires in COVID-19. Looking at the study overall: Samples representing acute and convalescent COVID-19 were sourced from the United States, Italy and Spain. In each case, the material was cDNA or gDNA derived from T cells, B-cell-depleted T cells, or PBMCs.

The germline CDR1 and CDR2 sequences are PRHDT and FYEKMQ (reference sequence). The V gene end was trimmed by 4 bases and the J gene end by 0 bases; junction bases not matched to a gene: 3. The CDR3 length is 16 residues. In the authors' methods: Estimation of nucleated cell counts relied on the amplification of reference gene primers. Generated by immunoSEQ multiplex PCR, the TCRdb table keeps only in-frame clones and is missing some. That table gives V, J and clone size, and the DNA gave D and trimming. The sample lists 100,000 to 110,000 clones, roughly 85% occurring once. The chain couples TRBV13 to TRBJ2-5; 12 bases are shared with TRBD2. The origin of this receptor is a man aged 70 or older with active or convalescent COVID-19. Input material: peripheral blood. The CDR3 sequence: CASSSRLAGDQETQYF. DNA for the CDR3: TGTGCCAGCAGCTCTAGACTAGCGGGGGACCAAGAGACCCAGTACTTC.